The 16 T cell receptor beta chains given below trace back to one sample, sequenced in a study of early T cells in non-severe SARS-CoV-2 infection. A single record per CDR3 protein comes from TCRdb applying MiXCR to the 5' RACE reads. This table has some 64,000 distinct CDR3 sequences, about 12% appearing once. The specimen sequenced was whole blood. The receptors were sampled from an adult who was a healthcare worker with PCR-confirmed SARS-CoV-2 infection or an uninfected control (not recorded which).

This clonotype was counted ten times or more. The chain employs TRBV11-2 and TRBJ2-7; D is perhaps TRBD2 (6 bases). Germline CDR1 reads SGHAT; CDR2 reads FQNNGV. This CDR3 comprises 13 residues. Trimming took off 5 bases at V and 6 bases at J, with 14 bases between the two ends. DNA of the CDR3: TGTGCCAGCAGCCGGGACTCCCCCTTCGAGCAGTACTTC. Protein: CASSRDSPFEQYF.

The chain combines TRBV20-1 with TRBJ2-7, with 7 bases lining up with TRBD1. CDR3 size: 13 residues. The trim removed 2 bases at V and 6 bases at J, leaving 7 bases unmatched. The germline CDR1 and CDR2 sequences are DFQATT and SNEGSKA (reference sequence). The CDR3 region has the DNA TGCAGTGCTAGATTACAGGGGAAAGGCGAGCAGTACTTC. Translated: CSARLQGKGEQYF.

V is TRBV19 and J is TRBJ2-3; 7 positions agree with TRBD2. V shed 5 bases and J 2 bases; nucleotides not matched to a gene: 4. The germline CDR1 and CDR2 sequences are LNHDA and SQIVND (reference sequence). This CDR3 contains 14 residues. The CDR3 region is CASSDSGTTDTQYF. Here the CDR3 DNA reads TGTGCCAGTAGTGACAGCGGGACCACAGATACGCAGTATTTT.

This clonotype was observed a few times. The V call is TRBV27, the J call TRBJ2-7, with D possibly TRBD1 on 5 matching bases. The length of the CDR3 is 13 residues. Deletions cut 5 bases from V and 3 bases from J, with 11 bases between. The germline V gene has CDR1 MNHEY and CDR2 SMNVEV (reference sequence). The CDR3 protein is CASSLSDNYEQYF. Written as DNA, the CDR3 is TGTGCCAGCAGTCTTTCGGACAACTACGAGCAGTACTTC.

This clonotype was observed many times. The V and J genes are TRBV20-1 and TRBJ2-2, with D hard to call. This CDR3 comprises 14 residues. Trimming shortened V by 3 bases and J by 2 bases, and 10 bases separated the two germline ends. Germline CDR1 and CDR2: DFQATT and SNEGSKA (reference sequence). Written as DNA, the CDR3 is TGCAGTGCTAGCGACCTTTATAACACCGGGGAGCTGTTTTTT. Translation: CSASDLYNTGELFF.

J is TRBJ1-1 and V is TRBV29-1, with no clear D. The germline V and J ends were trimmed by 6 bases and 5 bases, with 13 bases remaining between them. The CDR3 loop spans 12 amino acids. Germline CDR1 reads SQVTM; CDR2 reads ANQGSEA. CDR3 bases: TGCAGCGTGTTGACCCTCTGGACTGAAGCTTTCTTT. Amino acids: CSVLTLWTEAFF.

In this sample, this clonotype turned up a few times. The chain has TRBV15 and TRBJ2-7, with D perhaps matching TRBD2 (7 bases). Looked up from germline, CDR1 is LNHNV and CDR2 is YYDKDF (reference sequence). V lost 5 bases to trimming and J lost 2 bases, with 16 bases between them. The CDR3 has 15 amino acids. The CDR3: CATSSLSGGAYEQYF. As DNA, the CDR3 is TGTGCCACCAGCTCCCTTTCGGGGGGCGCCTACGAGCAGTACTTC.

This clonotype was seen a handful of times. Written as DNA, the CDR3 is TGTGCCAGCAAAGGCCAAGCGCCAAGCACAGATACGCAGTATTTT. It specifies CASKGQAPSTDTQYF. The rearrangement links TRBV6-6 to TRBJ2-3; D call uncertain. The CDR3 sequence is 15 residues long. V lost 7 bases, J lost 0 bases, and 14 bases lay in between. Germline values: CDR1 MNHNY, CDR2 SVGAGI (reference sequence).

This clonotype occurred a few times. The rearrangement joins TRBV5-4 to TRBJ2-3; TRBD2 is a possible D gene (6 bases). This CDR3 region has 14 residues. Germline values: CDR1 SGHNT, CDR2 YYREEE (reference sequence). The V and J ends lost 0 bases and 1 base respectively, with 6 bases between them. The CDR3 loop is CASSLERGTDTQYF. For the CDR3, the DNA is TGTGCCAGCAGCTTGGAGCGGGGCACAGATACGCAGTATTTT.

The chain employs TRBV29-1 and TRBJ2-7, with a possible D match to TRBD2 (6 bases). CDR1 and CDR2 (germline): SQVTM, ANQGSEA. The CDR3 consists of 12 residues. V lost 7 bases and J 3 bases, leaving 13 bases between the germline ends. The CDR3 region is CSGGSGLYEQYF. CDR3 DNA: TGCAGCGGAGGTAGCGGCCTCTACGAGCAGTACTTC.

V gene TRBV12-3 or TRBV12-4 combines with J gene TRBJ2-2, with D perhaps matching TRBD1 (6 bases). This CDR3 contains 14 residues. The V end was cut by 6 bases, the J end by 6 bases, with 14 bases between. CDR3 in DNA: TGTGCCAGCAGAGCAGGGGCCCCAGCCGGGGAGCTGTTTTTT. This sequence encodes CASRAGAPAGELFF.

This clonotype was counted only a few times. The gene calls are TRBV7-2 and TRBJ2-3, with 11 bases aligning to TRBD2. Germline V gives CDR1 SGHTA, CDR2 FQGNSA. V gave up 3 bases and J gave up 5 bases; unmatched junction bases: 10. CDR3 length equals 17 residues. The CDR3 loop is CASSFLLAGVQGDTQYF. In DNA, the CDR3 is TGTGCCAGCAGCTTCCTACTAGCGGGGGTACAAGGAGATACGCAGTATTTT.

Ten or more counts support this clonotype. The chain has TRBV28 and TRBJ2-2; a weak D match, TRBD2 (5 bases). V lost 3 bases and J 3 bases, leaving 11 bases between the germline ends. The CDR3 is 15 residues long. Germline V gene lookup returns CDR1 MDHEN and CDR2 SYDVKM. The CDR3 protein is CASSLGGRDTGELFF. The CDR3 DNA reads as TGTGCCAGCAGTTTGGGTGGGCGGGACACCGGGGAGCTGTTTTTT. Filled out from reference TRBV28 and TRBJ2-2, the complete variable domain reads DVKVTQSSRYLVKRTGEKVFLECVQDMDHENMFWYRQDPGLGLRLIYFSYDVKMKEKGDIPEGYSVSREKKERFSLILESASTNQTSMYLCASSLGGRDTGELFFGEGSRLTVL.

This clonotype was seen a few times. Written as DNA, the CDR3 is TGTGCCAGCAGTTATTCTGCAGGATCCTACGAGCAGTACTTC. Amino acids: CASSYSAGSYEQYF. The chain links TRBV6-2 or TRBV6-3 to TRBJ2-7; D is undetermined. Trimming cost V 3 bases and J 1 base, with 10 bases left between them. The germline V gene has CDR1 MNHEY and CDR2 SVGEGT. There are 14 residues in the CDR3.

This clonotype has ten or more counts. This rearrangement joins TRBV20-1 to TRBJ1-5; 8 bases are a match to TRBD1. The V gene's germline CDR1 is DFQATT and CDR2 SNEGSKA (reference sequence). Trimming removed 0 bases from V and 4 bases from J; junction bases left unmatched: 8. CDR3 size: 16 residues. CDR3 in DNA: TGCAGTGCTAGAGAGTTTCGACAGGGGATAAATCAGCCCCAGCATTTT. Its translation is CSAREFRQGINQPQHF.

This chain links TRBV27 with TRBJ2-1; 9 bases agree with TRBD2. The CDR3 runs 14 residues. The junction had 5 bases not matched to a gene; V was cut back by 5 bases and J by 6 bases. Germline CDR1 reads MNHEY; CDR2 reads SMNVEV (reference sequence). In DNA form, the CDR3 reads TGTGCCAGCAGTACGGGACTAGCCCCCAATGAGCAGTTCTTC. This sequence encodes CASSTGLAPNEQFF.